The present T cell receptor (beta chain) was sequenced within a study of T cell responses to AZD1222 COVID-19 vaccine. Study as a whole: Pooled in the analysis were second doses at about 4 or about 12 weeks. Study-level results: The study found vaccine-associated CD4 TCRs spanning spike, dominant at 160-218 and 743-854. Repertoires were collected only later (after the peak T cell response had occurred). White British people made up most donors, females outnumbered males, and clonal diversity was possibly underestimated.

TCRdb's copy holds only in-frame clones and misses some; the assay was immunoSEQ multiplex PCR. The sample contains about 86,000 clones, roughly 90% of which appear only once. Comments on this clone: Its antigen is currently unknown.

Trimming stripped 11 bases from V and 1 base from J, with 18 bases between. The CDR3 length is 15 residues. Germline assignment: CDR1 MNHEY and CDR2 SMNVEV (reference sequence). Here the sequenced sample was peripheral blood, taken on day 0 of AZD1222 vaccination. J is TRBJ2-1 and V is TRBV27, with D unclear. This clonotype was sampled from an adult in good health. DNA of the CDR3: TGTGCCTCACATGAGAATACACGATCCTACAATGAGCAGTTCTTC. Translating gives CASHENTRSYNEQFF.